The TCR beta chain under discussion was sequenced for a study of regulatory T cells in long-lasting Graves disease. This clonotype was counted many times. Its antigen is not known. Overall study findings and caveats: The study found lower TCR diversity in persistent Graves' patients than in newly diagnosed ones.

The germline V and J ends were trimmed by 7 bases and 9 bases, with 18 bases remaining between them. Germline V gene sequence: CDR1 SNHLY, CDR2 FYNNEI. The CDR3 loop spans 13 amino acids. Time point meaning: newly diagnosed GD, antithyroid drugs for less than 3 months. Scientists built the TCR library using RNA that was extracted from PBMCs. Arm-PCR of CDR3 regions and iRepertoire HTBI primers were the basis on which TCR beta libraries were built. TCRdb analysed the multiplex PCR reads with MiXCR anew, one entry per CDR3 protein. In the table there are 500,000 or so distinct CDR3 sequences, 12% to 15% of which are singletons. The sample was also linked to a second study, of T cells in Graves' hyperthyroidism and ophthalmopathy. Turning to that study: RT-PCR in the first round (using the HTBI primer set) targeted the TCR CDR3. Most clonotypes that expanded in the thyroid above 0.001 also showed up in blood.

The sequence derives from a woman aged 45-65 years with Graves disease. The rearrangement uses TRBV2 and TRBJ2-5; D may be TRBD1 (6 bases). Sequenced here: peripheral blood mononuclear cells (PBMCs), sampled at new diagnosis, from a patient treated with antithyroid drugs. CDR3 nucleotide sequence: TGTGCCAGCATCCTTGGCAGGGGTGCGGCCCAGTACTTC. This translates into CASILGRGAAQYF.